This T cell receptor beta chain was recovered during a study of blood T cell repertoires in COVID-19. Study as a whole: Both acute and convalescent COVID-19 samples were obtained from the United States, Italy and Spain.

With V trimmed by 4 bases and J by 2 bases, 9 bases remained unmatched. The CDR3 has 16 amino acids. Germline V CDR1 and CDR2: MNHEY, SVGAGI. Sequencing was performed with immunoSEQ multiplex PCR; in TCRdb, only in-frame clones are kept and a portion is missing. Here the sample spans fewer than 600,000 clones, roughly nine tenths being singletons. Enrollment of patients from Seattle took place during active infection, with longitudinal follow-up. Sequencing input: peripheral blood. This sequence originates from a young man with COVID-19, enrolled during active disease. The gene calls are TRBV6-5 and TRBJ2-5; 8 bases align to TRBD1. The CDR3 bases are TGTGCCAGCAGTTGGACAGGGACAGCTGGTCAAGAGACCCAGTACTTC. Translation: CASSWTGTAGQETQYF.